This TCR beta chain was found in a study of identical twins. TCRdb used MiXCR to reprocess the 5' RACE reads, holding one entry per CDR3 protein. Of 450,000 or so distinct CDR3 sequences listed, 13% to 15% were seen once; the top ten hold 0.4% to 0.55%. This clonotype has at least ten counts. The CDR3 is 14 amino acids. Germline V gene sequence: CDR1 MNHNS, CDR2 SASEGT. With 10 bases clipped from V and 3 bases from J, the junction kept 9 bases outside the gene matches. These records were also assigned to another study, of yellow fever vaccine responses in identical twins.

The receptor comes from a woman younger than 30 in good health. The chain has TRBV6-1 and TRBJ1-5, with 7 nucleotides matching TRBD1. Sequenced material: CD4+ T cells sorted from blood. The CDR3 loop is CATWDSFFNQPQHF. The CDR3 DNA sequence: TGTGCCACTTGGGACAGCTTTTTCAATCAGCCCCAGCATTTT.